This record looks at one T cell receptor (beta chain) sequence and its context. This specimen comes from a study of blood T cell repertoires in COVID-19. As for the study in general: From the United States, Italy and Spain came samples of acute and convalescent COVID-19. T cells, B-cell-depleted T cells, or PBMCs supplied cDNA or gDNA.

Trimming took off 1 base at V and 6 bases at J, with 4 bases between the two ends. This CDR3 is 11 amino acids long. Germline V CDR1 and CDR2: GTSNPN, SVGIG (reference sequence). Original processing methods: Counts of nucleated cells, estimated from reference gene primer amplification, were obtained. Sequenced by immunoSEQ multiplex PCR; TCRdb stores in-frame clones only, minus some. V, J and clone size are those of that table, while D and trimming were read from the DNA. Found here are 180,000 or so clones, 80% to 90% of them singletons; the top ten hold roughly 9.7%. The clonotype comes from a human donor with active or convalescent COVID-19. The donor label of this sample is uncertain. This rearrangement joins TRBV30 to TRBJ2-1; the D is unclear. Sequencing was carried out using peripheral blood. Here the CDR3 reads CAWSEANEQFF. Here the CDR3 DNA reads TGTGCCTGGAGTGAAGCCAATGAGCAGTTCTTC.